One and the same sample provided the 23 T cell receptor beta chains below, sequenced in a study of long-term antiretroviral therapy in people with HIV. Version v3.0 of the immunoSEQ assay was performed at survey level. The table came from immunoSEQ multiplex PCR; TCRdb's copy has only in-frame clones and leaves some out. The sample consists of some 20,000 clones, 60% to 85% of them appearing once. Specimen: unsorted PBMCs, collected 2.9 years after starting antiretroviral therapy. The receptors stem from a woman aged 30 to 39 with HIV.

The CDR3 spells CATDRDRGDEQYF. The CDR3, as DNA: TGTGCCACCGACCGGGACAGGGGGGACGAGCAGTACTTC. The chain links TRBV6-1 to TRBJ2-7, with TRBD1 matching over 11 bases. Trimming at V came to 10 bases and at J to 5 bases, leaving 7 bases not matched to a gene. Germline CDR1 MNHNS, CDR2 SASEGT. The CDR3 is 13 residues long.

The chain carries TRBV9 and TRBJ2-1, with 12 bases identical to TRBD2. CDR3 size: 16 residues. CDR1 SGDLS and CDR2 YYNGEE come from the germline V gene. V was pared by 2 bases and J by 5 bases, with 5 bases of the junction left unmatched. Written as DNA, the CDR3 is TGTGCCAGCAGCGTTAGACTAGCGGGGGTCGACAATGAGCAGTTCTTC. It translates to CASSVRLAGVDNEQFF. The whole variable domain, remainder taken from reference TRBV9 and TRBJ2-1, is DSGVTQTPKHLITATGQRVTLRCSPRSGDLSVYWYQQSLDQGLQFLIQYYNGEERAKGNILERFSAQQFPDLHSELNLSSLELGDSALYFCASSVRLAGVDNEQFFGPGTRLTVL.

The chain has TRBV5-8 and TRBJ1-2; D may be TRBD1 (5 bases). The CDR3 has 14 residues. CDR1 is SGHTS and CDR2 is YDEGEE in the germline V gene. Trimming left V 1 base short and J 3 bases short, with 10 bases between. In DNA form, the CDR3 reads TGTGCCAGCAGCTTGTTTGTACAGGACTATGGCTACACCTTC. Translated, it gives CASSLFVQDYGYTF.

The genes are TRBV11-2 and TRBJ1-2, with 7 nucleotides matching TRBD1. Per the germline V gene, CDR1 is SGHAT and CDR2 is FQNNGV. V lost 5 bases and J lost 6; bases outside the gene matches: 9. CDR3 size: 14 residues. CDR3 sequence: CASSRSHDRDGYTF. DNA of the CDR3: TGTGCCAGCAGCCGATCCCATGACAGGGATGGCTACACCTTC.

V and J are TRBV9 and TRBJ1-2; 7 bases line up with TRBD1. Germline V CDR1 and CDR2: SGDLS, YYNGEE. Losses at the gene ends were 5 bases for V and 6 bases for J; bases not matched to a gene: 4. The CDR3 covers 12 residues. The CDR3 spells CASSDRVDGYTF. The CDR3 coding sequence is TGTGCCAGCAGTGACAGGGTTGATGGCTACACCTTC.

Only a few counts were recorded for this clone. The chain recombines TRBV7-9 with TRBJ1-3, with unresolved D. The CDR3 has 13 amino acids. The V end lost 0 bases, the J end lost 11 bases, and 11 bases lay between the germline ends. Germline-derived CDR1 and CDR2 are SEHNR and FQNEAQ (reference sequence). The CDR3 spells CASSLALAGAIYF. The CDR3 DNA reads as TGTGCCAGCAGCTTAGCGCTAGCAGGTGCCATATATTTT.

This clone was seen more than once but under ten times. The CDR3 spells CASSLSWAGLDGYTF. DNA of the CDR3: TGTGCCAGCAGCTTGTCGTGGGCAGGCCTAGATGGCTACACCTTC. V gene TRBV5-8 combines with J gene TRBJ1-2; no clear D. V was trimmed by 1 base and J by 6 bases, leaving 16 bases between them. CDR1 SGHTS and CDR2 YDEGEE come from the germline V gene. CDR3 length: 15 residues.

The CDR3 reads CASSLRGVYEQYV. CDR3 DNA: TGTGCCAGCAGCTTGAGAGGGGTCTACGAGCAGTACGTC. V gene TRBV11-2 combines with J gene TRBJ2-7; D could derive from TRBD1 or TRBD2 (5 bases each). CDR1 is SGHAT and CDR2 is FQNNGV in the germline V gene. Trimming left V 3 bases short and J 3 bases short, with 9 bases between. The CDR3 extends over 13 amino acids.

This clone was found once. The chain recombines TRBV5-6 with TRBJ2-3; D is undetermined. CDR1 and CDR2 (germline): SGHDT, YYEEEE. The CDR3 runs to 13 residues. V lost 1 base and J 8 bases, leaving 11 bases between the germline ends. CDR3 region: CASSLSSEGTQYF. CDR3 bases: TGTGCCAGCAGCTTGTCATCTGAAGGTACGCAGTATTTT.

The rearrangement uses TRBV6-1 and TRBJ1-5; D is uncertain. CDR1 and CDR2 (germline): MNHNS, SASEGT. Trimming left V 3 bases short and J 8 bases short, with 5 bases between. This CDR3 region has 11 residues. CDR3 DNA: TGTGCCAGCAGTGAGGAGGAGCCCCAGCATTTT. Translating it yields CASSEEEPQHF.

The rearrangement links TRBV7-9 to TRBJ1-2; D unresolved. The ends were cut back, 5 bases at V and 4 bases at J, with 23 bases in the middle. The CDR3 runs 17 residues. Germline V gene sequence: CDR1 SEHNR, CDR2 FQNEAQ (reference sequence). The CDR3 spells CASSDDVAADSSYGYTF. CDR3 DNA: TGTGCCAGCAGCGACGACGTGGCAGCCGATTCATCCTATGGCTACACCTTC. Full variable domain (missing parts from reference TRBV7-9 and TRBJ1-2): DTGVSQNPRHKITKRGQNVTFRCDPISEHNRLYWYRQTLGQGPEFLTYFQNEAQLEKSRLLSDRFSAERPKGSFSTLEIQRTEQGDSAMYLCASSDDVAADSSYGYTFGSGTRLTVV.

The genes are TRBV6-5 and TRBJ1-3; 7 bases are a match to TRBD1. Unmatched junction bases numbered 3, after V lost 4 bases and J lost 0 bases. From germline, CDR1 is MNHEY and CDR2 SVGAGI. The CDR3 runs to 15 residues. The DNA for the CDR3 is TGTGCCAGCAGTTTAACAGGGGCCTCTGGAAACACCATATATTTT. This encodes CASSLTGASGNTIYF.

The rearrangement links TRBV13 to TRBJ2-1; 11 nucleotides line up with TRBD2. The length of the CDR3 is 17 residues. J gave up 3 bases and V 0 bases, and 4 bases lay outside the gene matches. Germline assignment: CDR1 PRHDT and CDR2 FYEKMQ (reference sequence). The CDR3 DNA reads as TGTGCCAGCAGCTTAGGCCTAGCGGGGGGATTCTACAATGAGCAGTTCTTC. This gives the protein CASSLGLAGGFYNEQFF.

This clone was detected only once. The chain joins TRBV29-1 to TRBJ1-2; a possible D gene is TRBD1 (6 bases). The V and J ends lost 6 bases and 3 bases respectively, with 14 bases between them. CDR1 and CDR2 (germline): SQVTM, ANQGSEA. This CDR3 region has 13 residues. The CDR3 sequence is CSVADSSDYGYTF. CDR3 nucleotide sequence: TGCAGCGTAGCGGACAGTAGCGACTATGGCTACACCTTC.

The CDR3 DNA sequence: TGTGCCAGCAGCGGTGACAGCCTCCAAGAGACCCAGTACTTC. This encodes CASSGDSLQETQYF. This rearrangement joins TRBV5-4 to TRBJ2-5; D might be TRBD1 (5 bases). This CDR3 is 14 amino acids long. V was cut by 4 bases and J by 1 base, with 11 bases left in between. Germline loops: CDR1 SGHNT, CDR2 YYREEE (reference sequence).

The V gene is TRBV25-1, the J gene TRBJ2-2, with unresolved D. Trimming left V 1 base short and J 5 bases short, with 5 bases between. CDR3 length equals 13 residues. Germline V CDR1 and CDR2: MGHDK, SYGVNS. This CDR3 is CASSELRTGELFF. CDR3 DNA: TGTGCCAGCAGTGAATTGCGGACCGGGGAGCTGTTTTTT.

V gene TRBV19 combines with J gene TRBJ1-2; D call uncertain. The CDR3 runs 14 residues. Germline V gene data show CDR1 as LNHDA and CDR2 as SQIVND (reference sequence). The V end was cut by 2 bases, the J end by 0 bases, with 7 bases between. CDR3 DNA: TGTGCCAGTAGTATAATTACCACTAACTATGGCTACACCTTC. Translating it yields CASSIITTNYGYTF.

V gene TRBV5-1 combines with J gene TRBJ1-2; D is ambiguous. V was trimmed by 0 bases and J by 4 bases, leaving 10 bases between them. From germline, CDR1 is SGHRS and CDR2 YFSETQ. This CDR3 has 14 residues. The CDR3 DNA follows: TGCGCCAGCAGCTTGGAAGGCAGCATCTATGGCTACACCTTC. It yields the protein CASSLEGSIYGYTF.

The rearrangement joins TRBV29-1 to TRBJ2-2; no definite D call. Germline V gene data show CDR1 as SQVTM and CDR2 as ANQGSEA. The CDR3 is made up of 12 amino acids. V was clipped by 7 bases and J by 5 bases, with 11 bases between them. The CDR3 region is CSAMEFTGELFF. CDR3 sequence (DNA): TGCAGCGCCATGGAGTTTACCGGGGAGCTGTTTTTT.

The rearrangement links TRBV4-1 to TRBJ1-5, with a weak D call TRBD1 (5 bases). The CDR3 runs 16 residues. The V and J ends lost 0 bases and 2 bases respectively, with 11 bases between them. CDR1 is MGHRA and CDR2 is YSYEKL in the germline V gene. In DNA form, the CDR3 reads TGCGCCAGCAGCCAAGATTGGGGCACCGGCAATCAGCCCCAGCATTTT. Protein product: CASSQDWGTGNQPQHF.

The J gene is TRBJ1-3, the V gene TRBV6-1, with D uncertain. The CDR3 loop spans 14 amino acids. V shed 6 bases and J shed 2 bases, with 11 bases lying between them. Germline assignment: CDR1 MNHNS and CDR2 SASEGT. CDR3 in amino acids: CASSLLGTGNTIYF. The CDR3 DNA reads as TGTGCCAGCAGCTTGCTAGGGACTGGAAACACCATATATTTT.

This chain uses TRBV12-5 with TRBJ2-5, with a possible D match to TRBD1 (6 bases). The CDR3 covers 15 residues. The V gene lost 1 base and the J gene lost 1 base, with 10 bases spanning the gap. The germline V gene encodes CDR1 LGHNT and CDR2 FRNRAP. CDR3 in amino acids: CASGLEQGPQETQYF. CDR3 bases: TGTGCTAGTGGTTTGGAACAGGGACCCCAAGAGACCCAGTACTTC.

The J gene is TRBJ2-1, the V gene TRBV7-3; TRBD2 agrees at 7 bases. V dropped 5 bases and J dropped 3; count of bases not matched to a gene: 4. This CDR3 is built from 14 residues. CDR1 SGHTA and CDR2 FQGTGA come from the germline V gene. CDR3 coding DNA: TGTGCCAGCAGCGCCTCGGGGGGCTACAATGAGCAGTTCTTC. Its protein is CASSASGGYNEQFF.